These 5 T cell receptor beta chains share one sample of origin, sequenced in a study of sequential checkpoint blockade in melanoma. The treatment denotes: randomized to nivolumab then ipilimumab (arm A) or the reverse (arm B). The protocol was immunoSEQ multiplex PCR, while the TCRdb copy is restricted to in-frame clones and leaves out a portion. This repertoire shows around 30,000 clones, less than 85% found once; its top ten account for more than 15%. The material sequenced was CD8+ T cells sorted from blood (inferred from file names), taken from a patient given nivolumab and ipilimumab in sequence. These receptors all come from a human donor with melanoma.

CDR3 sequence (DNA): TGTGCCAGCAGCCACTCGGCGGGGGGGCGATACGAGCAGTACTTC. Protein sequence: CASSHSAGGRYEQYF. The chain carries TRBV7-9 and TRBJ2-7; 9 bases line up with TRBD2. With 5 bases clipped from V and 4 bases from J, the junction kept 9 bases outside the gene matches. Germline V CDR1 and CDR2: SEHNR, FQNEAQ (reference sequence). The CDR3 contains 15 residues.

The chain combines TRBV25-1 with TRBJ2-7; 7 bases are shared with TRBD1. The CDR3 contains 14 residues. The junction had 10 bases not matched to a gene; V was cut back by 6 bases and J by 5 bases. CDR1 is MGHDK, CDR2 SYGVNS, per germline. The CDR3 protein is CASSAGTVVHEQYF. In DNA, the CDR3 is TGTGCCAGCAGCGCCGGGACAGTGGTCCACGAGCAGTACTTC.

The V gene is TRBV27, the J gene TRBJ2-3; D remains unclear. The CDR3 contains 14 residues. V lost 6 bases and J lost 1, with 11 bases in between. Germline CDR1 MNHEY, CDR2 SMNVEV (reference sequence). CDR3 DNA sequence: TGTGCCAGCAGGTCAGCGTTACGCACAGATACGCAGTATTTT. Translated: CASRSALRTDTQYF.

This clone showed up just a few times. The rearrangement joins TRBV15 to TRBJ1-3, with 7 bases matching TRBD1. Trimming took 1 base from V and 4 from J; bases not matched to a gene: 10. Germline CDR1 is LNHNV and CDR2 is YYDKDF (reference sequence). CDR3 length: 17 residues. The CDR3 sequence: CATSRGGEGAAGNTIYF. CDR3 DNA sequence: TGTGCCACCAGCAGAGGCGGCGAGGGGGCGGCGGGAAACACCATATATTTT.

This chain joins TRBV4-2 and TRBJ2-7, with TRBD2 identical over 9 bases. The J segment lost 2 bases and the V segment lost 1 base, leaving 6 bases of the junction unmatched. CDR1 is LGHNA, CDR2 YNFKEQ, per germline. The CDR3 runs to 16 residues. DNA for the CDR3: TGTGCCAGCAGCCAAGTCTTCCCTAGCGGGACCTACGAGCAGTACTTC. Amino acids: CASSQVFPSGTYEQYF.